The table lists the clone carrying this T cell receptor beta chain with a few counts. This sample was taken from a study of identical twins. Germline CDR1 SNHLY, CDR2 FYNNEI. There are 14 residues in the CDR3. Trimming removed 6 bases from V and 7 bases from J; junction bases left unmatched: 6. TCRdb reprocessed the 5' RACE reads via MiXCR and lists one record per CDR3 protein. Seen here are roughly 720,000 distinct CDR3 sequences, about 20% observed once, and the top ten hold around 13%. The same sample was also studied in work on T cells expressing NK-cell markers. In that study: Questions lingered over whether expanded NKG2C+ T cell clones were HCMV-specific.

The V call is TRBV2, the J call TRBJ1-5; the match to TRBD1 covers 10 bases. Sequencing input: PBMCs. The receptor was derived from a woman between 18 and 29 years old in good health. Written as DNA, the CDR3 is TGTGCCAGCAGGGGGACAGGGGCATGGCAGCCCCAGCATTTT. This codes for CASRGTGAWQPQHF.